These 16 T cell receptor beta chains came from one sample sequenced in a study of read filtering for tumor transcriptome and immune sequencing. The library was built from about 400 ng RNA with molecular barcoded adaptors for alpha/delta and beta/gamma chains. MiXCR, run by TCRdb on the reads, gives a single entry per CDR3 protein. The profile shows roughly 6,000 distinct CDR3 sequences, 20% to 30% of them singletons. Specimen: a population of CD138-negative cells sorted from bone marrow. These receptors all come from a donor over 35 with multiple myeloma.

As for this clonotype: A far larger clone is a single base away, which makes a read error likely. The rearrangement joins TRBV6-1 to TRBJ2-1; 13 nucleotides line up with TRBD2. The CDR3 runs 15 residues. Losses at the gene ends were 2 bases for V and 10 bases for J; bases not matched to a gene: 5. Germline values: CDR1 MNHNS, CDR2 SASEGT. The DNA of the CDR3 is TGTGCCAGCAGTGAACCGGGACTAGCGGGAATGGAGCAGTTCTTC. This encodes CASSEPGLAGMEQFF.

The table lists this clonotype with many counts. The rearrangement links TRBV29-1 to TRBJ2-7; D gene unclear. The germline gives CDR1 SQVTM, CDR2 ANQGSEA. The CDR3 has 11 residues. Trimming took 6 bases from V and 3 from J, leaving 9 bases between them. CDR3 residues: CSVLSSYEQYF. CDR3 in DNA: TGCAGCGTCTTGAGCAGCTACGAGCAGTACTTC.

This clonotype is deemed medium-sized (0.01 to 0.1%). The rearrangement uses TRBV6-2 or TRBV6-3 and TRBJ2-1; 10 nucleotides agree with TRBD2. The CDR3 is 18 residues long. V gave up 0 bases and J gave up 1 base; unmatched junction bases: 6. Germline CDR1 reads MNHEY; CDR2 reads SVGEGT. The CDR3 sequence is CASSYSISSGGSYNEQFF. The CDR3 DNA reads TGTGCCAGCAGTTACTCGATTTCTAGCGGGGGTTCCTACAATGAGCAGTTCTTC.

This clonotype is medium-sized within its sample. The rearrangement joins TRBV12-3 or TRBV12-4 to TRBJ2-1; the D gene is possibly TRBD1 (6 bases). This CDR3 comprises 15 residues. The V and J ends lost 5 bases and 4 bases respectively, with 15 bases between them. The DNA for the CDR3 is TGTGCCAGCAGTCCGGCGCAGGGGATATACAATGAGCAGTTCTTC. Protein sequence: CASSPAQGIYNEQFF.

This clonotype was counted at least ten times. The V call is TRBV6-5, the J call TRBJ2-1; 8 bases match TRBD1. Germline values: CDR1 MNHEY, CDR2 SVGAGI. The CDR3 covers 18 residues. The junction had 9 bases not matched to a gene; V was cut back by 2 bases and J by 0 bases. The CDR3 is CASSYQAGGGSSYNEQFF. The DNA of the CDR3 is TGTGCCAGCAGTTACCAGGCAGGGGGCGGTAGCTCCTACAATGAGCAGTTCTTC.

Concerning this clonotype itself: A junction boundary mismatches the germline segment, possibly from a read error. The chain carries TRBV29-1 and TRBJ2-2; perhaps TRBD2 as D (7 bases). Germline values: CDR1 SQVTM, CDR2 ANQGSEA. This CDR3 is 16 amino acids long. The CDR3 DNA reads as TGCAGCTCCGAGGGGGGGATGGGATTAAACACGGGGGAGCTGTTTTTT. Its protein product is CSSEGGMGLNTGELFF.

This clonotype is termed medium-sized. The rearrangement joins TRBV27 to TRBJ2-3; D is perhaps TRBD2 (6 bases). In germline, CDR1 is MNHEY, CDR2 SMNVEV (reference sequence). This CDR3 comprises 15 residues. V was clipped by 3 bases and J by 2 bases, with 12 bases between them. As DNA, the CDR3 is TGTGCCAGCAGTTTCTGGACTACTCACACAGATACGCAGTATTTT. Translation: CASSFWTTHTDTQYF.

V is TRBV19 and J is TRBJ2-2; D is unclear. V was cut by 4 bases and J by 3 bases, with 9 bases left in between. The CDR3 runs to 14 residues. The germline CDR1 and CDR2 sequences are LNHDA and SQIVND (reference sequence). DNA for the CDR3: TGTGCCAGTAGTACTCGTCGTGACACCGGGGAGCTGTTTTTT. Encoded protein: CASSTRRDTGELFF.

This clonotype showed up many times. The chain employs TRBV6-2 or TRBV6-3 and TRBJ2-5, with 8 bases fitting TRBD2. V dropped 9 bases and J dropped 2; count of bases not matched to a gene: 8. Germline V CDR1 and CDR2: MNHEY, SVGEGT. The CDR3 runs to 14 residues. The CDR3 region is CARFSGGPQETQYF. Here the CDR3 DNA reads TGTGCCAGGTTCAGCGGGGGCCCTCAAGAGACCCAGTACTTC.

This clonotype was observed many times. The chain combines TRBV6-6 with TRBJ2-6, with D hard to call. Trimming left V 5 bases short and J 4 bases short, with 9 bases between. This CDR3 contains 14 residues. The V gene's germline CDR1 is MNHNY and CDR2 SVGAGI (reference sequence). CDR3 bases: TGTGCCAGCAGTCAACAGACAGGGGCCAACGTCCTGACTTTC. This sequence encodes CASSQQTGANVLTF.

By frequency in the sample, this clonotype is medium-sized. V gene TRBV3-1 combines with J gene TRBJ2-1; D call uncertain. Per the germline V gene, CDR1 is LGHDT and CDR2 is YNNKEL (reference sequence). V lost 4 bases and J lost 6, with 13 bases in between. The CDR3 covers 14 residues. CDR3 DNA: TGTGCCAGCAGCCCTCTTCTAGGAGTCAATGAGCAGTTCTTC. This sequence encodes CASSPLLGVNEQFF.

Comment on this clonotype: Being one base from a much bigger clone, this may be a read error. The chain couples TRBV20-1 to TRBJ2-3; D is ambiguous. Germline CDR1 is DFQATT and CDR2 is SNEGSKA (reference sequence). The germline V and J ends were trimmed by 7 bases and 8 bases, with 13 bases remaining between them. The CDR3 runs 11 residues. CDR3 in amino acids: CSEEVVGTQYF. The DNA for the CDR3 is TGCAGTGAGGAAGTGGTAGGTACGCAGTATTTT.

This clonotype came up many times. This chain links TRBV5-6 with TRBJ2-1, with unresolved D. The CDR3 loop spans 12 amino acids. Germline V CDR1 and CDR2: SGHDT, YYEEEE. The germline V and J ends were trimmed by 4 bases and 7 bases, with 9 bases remaining between them. CDR3 nucleotides: TGTGCCAGCAGCGTAATAGAGAATGAGCAGTTCTTC. Translated: CASSVIENEQFF.

Many counts were recorded for this clonotype. The chain couples TRBV5-1 to TRBJ2-3; D gene uncertain. Germline assignment: CDR1 SGHRS and CDR2 YFSETQ. CDR3 size: 14 residues. V lost 5 bases and J 1 base, leaving 11 bases between the germline ends. The CDR3 is CASSSSVRTDTQYF. DNA for the CDR3: TGCGCCAGCAGTTCTAGTGTGCGCACAGATACGCAGTATTTT.

This clonotype was counted between two and nine times. A much larger clone differs from this one at a single base, so this may be a read error. The V gene is TRBV6-1, the J gene TRBJ2-1, with 9 bases lining up with TRBD1. This CDR3 is 14 amino acids long. CDR1 is MNHNS and CDR2 is SASEGT in the germline V gene. CDR3 protein: CTSTRGTGNNEQLF. DNA for the CDR3: TGTACCAGCACCCGGGGGACAGGGAACAATGAGCAGTTATTC.

This clonotype was observed once. Since a far larger clone is one base different, this is likely a read error. The V call is TRBV7-9, the J call TRBJ1-1; 7 bases fit TRBD1. This CDR3 is 13 amino acids long. Per germline, CDR1 SEHNR and CDR2 FQNEAQ (reference sequence). CDR3 loop: CASSQTGESPPHF. Here the CDR3 DNA reads TGTGCCAGCAGCCAAACAGGGGAATCACCCCCCCACTTT.